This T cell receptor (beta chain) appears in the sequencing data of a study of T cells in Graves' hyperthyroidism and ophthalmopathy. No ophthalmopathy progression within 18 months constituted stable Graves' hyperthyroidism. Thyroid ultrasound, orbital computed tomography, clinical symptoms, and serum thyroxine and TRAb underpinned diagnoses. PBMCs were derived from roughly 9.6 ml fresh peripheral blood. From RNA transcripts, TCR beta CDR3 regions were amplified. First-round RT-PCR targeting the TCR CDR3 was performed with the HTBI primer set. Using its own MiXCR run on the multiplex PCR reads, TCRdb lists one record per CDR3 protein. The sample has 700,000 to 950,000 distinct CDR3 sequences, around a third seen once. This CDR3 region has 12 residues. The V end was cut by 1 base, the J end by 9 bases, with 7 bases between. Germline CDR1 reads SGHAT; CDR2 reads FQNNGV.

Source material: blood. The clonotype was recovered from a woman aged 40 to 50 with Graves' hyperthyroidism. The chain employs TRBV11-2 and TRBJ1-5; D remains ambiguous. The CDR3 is CASSLGELPQHF. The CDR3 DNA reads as TGTGCCAGCAGCTTAGGGGAGTTGCCCCAGCATTTT.